A selection of T cell receptor beta chains follows, all from one sample in a study of PD-1 blockade in classical Hodgkin lymphoma. Some clones are missing from TCRdb's copy, which holds only in-frame ones; the method was immunoSEQ multiplex PCR. The sample holds 45,000 to 50,000 clones, roughly 75% seen once. Specimen: peripheral blood mononuclear cells (PBMCs), collected before the second cycle of nivolumab. These receptors all stem from a human donor with classical Hodgkin lymphoma. Both conserved end residues are part of each CDR3. A D gene is named only where the DNA matches it firmly. Some rows mark clone size as missing; the rest say once, few, many or name a class of expanded clone.

d_call	clone_size	v_call	j_call	cdr3_aa	cdr3_nt
NA	NA	TRBV6-6	TRBJ2-2	CASSYSRLPAGELFF	TGTGCCAGCAGTTACTCCCGTCTTCCAGCCGGGGAGCTGTTTTTT
TRBD1	once	TRBV2	TRBJ1-3	CARRPGQGPSSGNTIYF	TGTGCCAGGAGGCCGGGACAGGGCCCTTCTTCTGGAAACACCATATATTTT
NA	NA	TRBV11-2	TRBJ2-5	CASSLLDSQETQYF	TGTGCCAGCAGCTTATTGGACAGCCAAGAGACCCAGTACTTC
NA	NA	TRBV7-9	TRBJ1-2	CASSLERVVYGYTF	TGTGCCAGCAGCTTAGAGAGGGTGGTCTATGGCTACACCTTC
NA	NA	TRBV7-2	TRBJ1-3	CASGPGVGGNTIYF	TGTGCCAGCGGGCCAGGGGTAGGGGGAAACACCATATATTTT
NA	few	TRBV30	TRBJ1-1	CAWIRRAAEAFF	TGTGCCTGGATAAGAAGGGCCGCGGAGGCTTTCTTT
TRBD1	few	TRBV11-2	TRBJ1-2	CASSTDRSNYGYTF	TGTGCCAGCAGCACGGACAGGTCTAACTATGGCTACACCTTC
NA	NA	TRBV27	TRBJ2-3	CASSLKLSTSTDTQYF	TGTGCCAGCAGTTTAAAGCTGTCGACTAGCACAGATACGCAGTATTTT
NA	NA	TRBV6-5	TRBJ1-2	CASWGGSRGRGGYTF	TGTGCCAGCTGGGGGGGATCGCGGGGCCGCGGAGGCTACACCTTC
NA	few	TRBV10-3	TRBJ2-7	CAIRAGEGISYEQYF	TGTGCCATCAGAGCCGGGGAAGGTATCTCCTACGAGCAGTACTTC
NA	NA	TRBV5-8	TRBJ1-1	CASSWDPDRLNTEAFF	TGTGCCAGCAGCTGGGACCCTGACAGGCTGAACACTGAAGCTTTCTTT
NA	NA	TRBV28	TRBJ1-2	CASSFEGHGYTF	TGTGCCAGCAGTTTTGAGGGGCATGGCTACACCTTC
NA	NA	TRBV6-5	TRBJ1-1	CASSRGGWAEAFF	TGTGCCAGCAGTAGAGGCGGGTGGGCTGAAGCTTTCTTT
NA	NA	TRBV5-1	TRBJ2-7	CASSFGFPYEQYF	TGCGCCAGCAGCTTCGGGTTCCCCTACGAGCAGTACTTC
NA	many	TRBV7-2	TRBJ1-1	CASSLATAWPEAFF	TGTGCCAGCAGCTTAGCCACAGCATGGCCCGAAGCTTTCTTT
NA	NA	TRBV7-6	TRBJ2-7	CASSLAITDSYEQYF	TGTGCCAGCAGCTTAGCAATCACGGACTCCTACGAGCAGTACTTC
TRBD2	NA	TRBV7-2	TRBJ2-3	CASSGSGGGLADTQYF	TGTGCCAGCAGCGGTAGCGGGGGGGGGTTGGCAGATACGCAGTATTTT
NA	NA	TRBV11-3	TRBJ1-6	CASSLVGGQHLHF	TGTGCCAGCAGCCTAGTGGGGGGTCAACACCTCCACTTT
NA	NA	TRBV19	TRBJ1-2	CASSLTPYSYNYGYTF	TGTGCCAGTAGTCTTACCCCGTACAGTTACAACTATGGCTACACCTTC
TRBD1	NA	TRBV28	TRBJ2-7	CASSTGRLDRGSYEQYF	TGTGCCAGCAGTACCGGCCGCCTGGACAGGGGTTCTTACGAGCAGTACTTC
TRBD1	NA	TRBV19	TRBJ1-2	CATGRQGEGAGYTF	TGTGCCACCGGAAGACAGGGGGAGGGTGCGGGCTACACCTTC
TRBD2	NA	TRBV2	TRBJ2-6	CASSEALAGVVSGANVLTF	TGTGCCAGCAGTGAAGCGCTAGCGGGGGTCGTCTCTGGGGCCAACGTCCTGACTTTC
TRBD1	few	TRBV30	TRBJ1-1	CAWSVRSTGAEAFF	TGTGCCTGGAGTGTAAGGTCTACAGGGGCTGAAGCTTTCTTT
NA	NA	TRBV13	TRBJ1-2	CASSLGDANYGYTF	TGTGCCAGCAGCTTAGGCGACGCAAACTATGGCTACACCTTC
NA	NA	TRBV19	TRBJ2-3	CASSIGSYSDTDTQYF	TGTGCCAGTAGTATAGGAAGTTACAGCGACACAGATACGCAGTATTTT
TRBD1	NA	TRBV6-5	TRBJ1-1	CASRGTGSYTEAFF	TGTGCCAGCAGGGGGACAGGGTCCTACACTGAAGCTTTCTTT
NA	NA	TRBV9	TRBJ2-1	CASSGVGAGANNEQFF	TGTGCCAGCAGTGGGGTCGGGGCGGGGGCCAACAATGAGCAGTTCTTC
NA	few	TRBV2	TRBJ1-6	CASSVGQRNSPLHF	TGTGCCAGCAGTGTCGGACAGCGTAATTCACCCCTCCACTTT